This T cell receptor beta chain emerged from a study of blood T cell repertoires in COVID-19. Germline V gene sequence: CDR1 SGHVS, CDR2 FNYEAQ. The CDR3 loop spans 15 amino acids. The ends lost 1 base at V and 3 bases at J; junction bases unmatched: 1. Authors' analysis steps: The assay estimated nucleated cells by amplifying reference gene primers. The assay was immunoSEQ multiplex PCR, and TCRdb's table has in-frame clones only and misses some. V, J and clone size are taken as reported in that table, and D and trimming were inferred from the DNA itself. The table records 170,000 or so clones, approximately 86% of them present only once.

Sequenced input: peripheral blood. This receptor was taken from a man aged 50 to 59 with active or convalescent COVID-19. This chain uses TRBV7-6 with TRBJ1-4, with 8 positions matching TRBD1. DNA for the CDR3: TGTGCCAGCAGCTTAGGGACAGGGCCTAATGAAAAACTGTTTTTT. As protein: CASSLGTGPNEKLFF.